A selection of T cell receptor beta chains follows, all from one sample in a study of T-cell reconstitution after alpha-beta-depleted transplantation in children. Via MiXCR, TCRdb re-called the PCR reads, giving one row per CDR3 protein. The sample includes roughly 150,000 distinct CDR3 sequences, around 10% of them seen just once. The specimen was PBMCs, collected before TCRalphabeta/CD19-depleted stem cell transplant. The receptors come from a boy between 2 and 10 years old with acute myeloid leukemia, due to receive a stem cell transplant. The CDR3 runs from the conserved cysteine through the conserved F or W. D genes are given only for firm matches. The listing skips clone size in some rows; elsewhere it reads once, few, many or a size class.

TRBD2,many,TRBV12-3/TRBV12-4,TRBJ2-3,TGTGCCAGCAGTTTACTAGCGGGAGGATATGCAGATACGCAGTATTTT,CASSLLAGGYADTQYF
TRBD1,many,TRBV7-8,TRBJ1-1,TGTGCCAGCAGCTTACAGGGGGATTATGCTTTCTTT,CASSLQGDYAFF
TRBD1,many,TRBV20-1,TRBJ1-6,TGCAGTGCTAGAGATTCAGGGGGAAGCTCACCCCTCCACTTT,CSARDSGGSSPLHF
NA,many,TRBV15,TRBJ1-3,TGTGCCACCAGCAGAGGCAGAGGGGAAGGCAACACCATATATTTT,CATSRGRGEGNTIYF
NA,many,TRBV7-2,TRBJ1-2,TGTGCCAGCAGCTTAGGGCAAGGACCGATCTATGGCTACACCTTC,CASSLGQGPIYGYTF
NA,many,TRBV12-3/TRBV12-4,TRBJ1-1,TGTGCCAGCAGTTTTGCTTCGGTGTTGCGGGAAGCTTTCTTT,CASSFASVLREAFF
TRBD2,many,TRBV7-3,TRBJ2-1,TGTGCCAGCAGCTTAATGGCCGGGGCCGGACTAGCGGGAAGCTGGTCCTACAATGAGCAGTTCTTC,CASSLMAGAGLAGSWSYNEQFF
NA,many,TRBV5-1,TRBJ2-4,TGCGCCAGCAGCTTGGAGGGGCAGGGAAACATTCAGTACTTC,CASSLEGQGNIQYF
NA,many,TRBV7-2,TRBJ2-1,TGTGCCAGCAGCTTAGTGGGTACCTACAATGAGCAGTTCTTC,CASSLVGTYNEQFF
TRBD1,NA,TRBV5-5,TRBJ2-2,TGTGCCAGCAGCTTGGTATATAACACAGGGGGGCTGTTTTTT,CASSLVYNTGGLFF
NA,many,TRBV5-6,TRBJ2-7,TGTGCCAGCAGCTTGGGTGGGATCTCCTACGAGCAGTACTTC,CASSLGGISYEQYF
NA,many,TRBV29-1,TRBJ1-4,TGCAGCGTTGGGGCCCATGAAAAACTGTTTTTT,CSVGAHEKLFF
NA,many,TRBV27,TRBJ2-7,TGTGCCAGCAGTCCCTCAGGGATCCTAGCCTACGAGCAGTACTTC,CASSPSGILAYEQYF
NA,many,TRBV3-1,TRBJ2-1,TGTGCCAGCAGCCAAGATCCGGAAGCTTACAATGAGCAGTTCTTC,CASSQDPEAYNEQFF
NA,many,TRBV7-2,TRBJ2-1,TGTGCCAGCAGCTGGGACTACAATGAGCAGTTCTTC,CASSWDYNEQFF
NA,many,TRBV7-2,TRBJ1-1,TGTGCCAGCAGCTTAGGTTGGTCCTCAATGAACACTGAAGCTTTCTTT,CASSLGWSSMNTEAFF
NA,many,TRBV20-1,TRBJ1-6,TGCAGTGCTAGGCTAATCAGCATATATAATTCACCCCTCCACTTT,CSARLISIYNSPLHF
TRBD1,NA,TRBV10-3,TRBJ1-2,TGTGCCATGAGGACAGGGGCCGCTTTTAACTATGGCTACACCTTC,CAMRTGAAFNYGYTF
TRBD2,many,TRBV20-1,TRBJ2-3,TGCAGTGCCAGGACTAGCGGGGGTCTTTTCAGCACAGATACGCAGTATTTT,CSARTSGGLFSTDTQYF
NA,many,TRBV19,TRBJ1-2,TGTGCCAGTAGAGAGAGCAACTATGGCTACACCTTC,CASRESNYGYTF
NA,few,TRBV20-1,TRBJ2-3,TGCAGTGCCCGGGCTAGCGTCACTAGCACAGATACGCAGTATTTT,CSARASVTSTDTQYF
NA,many,TRBV10-2,TRBJ2-5,TGCGCCAGCCAGAGCCCCGGCGCAGGTAAAGAGACCCAGTACTTC,CASQSPGAGKETQYF
TRBD2,many,TRBV20-1,TRBJ2-5,TGCAGTGCTGCCGGTTTTAGCGGGGGGGCGGAGACCCAGTACTTC,CSAAGFSGGAETQYF
NA,many,TRBV6-1,TRBJ1-2,TGTGCCAGCAGTACCCTCAACGCTAACTATGGCTACACCTTC,CASSTLNANYGYTF
TRBD2,many,TRBV20-1,TRBJ2-7,TGCAGTGCTAGAGTGGGTAGGGCTAGCGGGAGTGGCAGGAAAGAGCAGTACTTC,CSARVGRASGSGRKEQYF
NA,many,TRBV12-3/TRBV12-4,TRBJ2-1,TGTGCCAGCAGTTTTATGGGGGGCAGTCACAATGAGCAGTTCTTC,CASSFMGGSHNEQFF
NA,many,TRBV5-5,TRBJ1-1,TGTGCCAGCAGCTTGAGCCAGGAGAACACTGAAGCTTTCTTT,CASSLSQENTEAFF
TRBD2,many,TRBV11-2,TRBJ2-1,TGTGCCAGCTCTGACTGGACTAGCGGGGAGACTGAGCAGTTCTTC,CASSDWTSGETEQFF
TRBD2,many,TRBV5-1,TRBJ2-5,TGCGCCAGCAGCGATCCAGCGGGGAAAGAGACCCAGTACTTC,CASSDPAGKETQYF
NA,many,TRBV5-1,TRBJ2-1,TGCGCCAGCAGCTTGGTTTGGGGCTCCTACAATGAGCAGTTCTTC,CASSLVWGSYNEQFF
NA,many,TRBV5-1,TRBJ2-3,TGCGCCAGCAGCTCCTATATTAGCTCCACCACAGATACGCAGTATTTT,CASSSYISSTTDTQYF
NA,NA,TRBV29-1,TRBJ2-5,TGCAGCGTGAGGGGAGAGACCCAGTACTTC,CSVRGETQYF
NA,NA,TRBV19,TRBJ2-2,TGTGCCAGTAGTATCAACCAGAATACCGGGGAGCTGTTTTTT,CASSINQNTGELFF
TRBD1,many,TRBV20-1,TRBJ1-2,TGCAGTGCTATGACAGGGGGCGCGCACTATGGCTACACCTTC,CSAMTGGAHYGYTF
NA,many,TRBV20-1,TRBJ2-7,TGCAGTGCTAGTAATGGGGGATCCTCGGGAGAGCAGTACTTC,CSASNGGSSGEQYF
TRBD1,many,TRBV5-1,TRBJ1-1,TGCGCCAGCAGCTTGGTGCCAGGGGGTAAGACTGAAGCTTTCTTT,CASSLVPGGKTEAFF
NA,many,TRBV27,TRBJ2-7,TGTGCCAGCAGTTTTATGCCCGAAGGAGTCGGGAGCCAACAATCCTACGAGCAGTACTTC,CASSFMPEGVGSQQSYEQYF
NA,NA,TRBV7-9,TRBJ2-5,TGTGCCAGCAGCAACCTCGTCGGACTTTTCCAAGAGACCCAGTACTTC,CASSNLVGLFQETQYF
NA,NA,TRBV27,TRBJ1-5,TGTGCCAGCAGTTTACAGGGAGATTACGTTGGCAATCAGCCCCAGCATTTT,CASSLQGDYVGNQPQHF
NA,many,TRBV3-1,TRBJ1-1,TGTGCCAGCAGCCAAGAACATAGGAACACTGAAGCTTTCTTT,CASSQEHRNTEAFF
NA,many,TRBV5-4,TRBJ1-1,TGTGCCAGCAGCTCAGTGAACACTGAAGCTTTCTTT,CASSSVNTEAFF
NA,many,TRBV7-6,TRBJ2-3,TGTGCCAGCAGCTTACTCGGGGCCGATAGCACAGATACGCAGTATTTT,CASSLLGADSTDTQYF
TRBD1,many,TRBV12-3/TRBV12-4,TRBJ2-5,TGTGCCAGCAGTTTAGGCATCCTCCAGCGGGGACAGGGTGAGACCCAGTACTTC,CASSLGILQRGQGETQYF
NA,many,TRBV10-1,TRBJ2-7,TGCGCCAGCAGTGAGTCATACGGGGCCGGCGAGCAGTACTTC,CASSESYGAGEQYF
NA,many,TRBV20-1,TRBJ1-1,TGCAGTGCTGTGGACAACATGAACACTGAAGCTTTCTTT,CSAVDNMNTEAFF
NA,many,TRBV4-2,TRBJ2-5,TGTGCCAGCAGCCAAGGAGGTGGAGGGGGGGAAGAGACCCAGTACTTC,CASSQGGGGGEETQYF
NA,many,TRBV7-2,TRBJ1-1,TGTGCCAGCAGCGGTGACAGGAAATCTTTCTTT,CASSGDRKSFF
NA,many,TRBV7-3,TRBJ2-3,TGTGCCAGCAGCTTGGGTGGGGCAGATACGCAGTATTTT,CASSLGGADTQYF
NA,many,TRBV10-3,TRBJ1-2,TGTGCCATCAGGAGCAGAAGGACAGCGGACTTAGCTAACTATGGCTACACCTTC,CAIRSRRTADLANYGYTF
TRBD2,many,TRBV3-1,TRBJ2-3,TGTGCCAGCAGCCTCGGCGGGGGGTACACAGATACGCAGTATTTT,CASSLGGGYTDTQYF
NA,many,TRBV3-1,TRBJ1-2,TGTGCCAGCAGCCAAGAAAGGGTCTCCGGCTACACCTTC,CASSQERVSGYTF
NA,many,TRBV10-1,TRBJ1-6,TGCGCCAGCAGTGAAGGCTATAATTCACCCCTCCACTTT,CASSEGYNSPLHF
TRBD2,NA,TRBV30,TRBJ2-2,TGTGCCTTGACTAGCGGGAGCGACGCGAACACCGGGGAGCTGTTTTTT,CALTSGSDANTGELFF